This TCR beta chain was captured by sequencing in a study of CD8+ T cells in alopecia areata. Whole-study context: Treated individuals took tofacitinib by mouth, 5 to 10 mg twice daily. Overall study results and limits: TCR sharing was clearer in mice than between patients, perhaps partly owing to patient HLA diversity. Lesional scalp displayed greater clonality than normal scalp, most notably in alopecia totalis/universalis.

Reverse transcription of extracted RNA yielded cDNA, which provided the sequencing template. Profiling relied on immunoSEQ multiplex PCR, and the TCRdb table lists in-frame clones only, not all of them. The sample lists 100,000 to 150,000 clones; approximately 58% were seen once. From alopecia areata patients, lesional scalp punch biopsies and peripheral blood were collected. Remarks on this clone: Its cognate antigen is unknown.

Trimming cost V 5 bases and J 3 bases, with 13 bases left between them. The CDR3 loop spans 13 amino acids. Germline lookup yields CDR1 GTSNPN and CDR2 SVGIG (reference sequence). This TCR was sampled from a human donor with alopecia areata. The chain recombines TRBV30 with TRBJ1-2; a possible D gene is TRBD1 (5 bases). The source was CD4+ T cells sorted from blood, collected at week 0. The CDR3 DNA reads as TGTGCCTGGCAACGGGGGGAAGACTATGGCTACACCTTC. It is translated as CAWQRGEDYGYTF.